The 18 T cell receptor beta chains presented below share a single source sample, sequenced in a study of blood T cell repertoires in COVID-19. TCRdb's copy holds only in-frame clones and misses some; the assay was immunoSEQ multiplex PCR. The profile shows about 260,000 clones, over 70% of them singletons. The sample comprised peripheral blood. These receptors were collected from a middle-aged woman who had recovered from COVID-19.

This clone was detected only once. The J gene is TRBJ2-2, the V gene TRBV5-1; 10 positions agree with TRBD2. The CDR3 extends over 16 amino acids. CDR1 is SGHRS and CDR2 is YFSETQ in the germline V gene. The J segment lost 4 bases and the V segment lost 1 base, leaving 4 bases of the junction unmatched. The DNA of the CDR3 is TGCGCCAGCAGCTTGCTAACTAGCGGGGCCACCGGGGAGCTGTTTTTT. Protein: CASSLLTSGATGELFF.

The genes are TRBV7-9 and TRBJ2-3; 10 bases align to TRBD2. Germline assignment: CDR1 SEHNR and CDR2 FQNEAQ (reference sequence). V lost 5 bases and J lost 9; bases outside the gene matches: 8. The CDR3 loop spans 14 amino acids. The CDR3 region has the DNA TGTGCCAGCAGCCACCTCTTGGGACTAGCGACGCAGTATTTT. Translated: CASSHLLGLATQYF.

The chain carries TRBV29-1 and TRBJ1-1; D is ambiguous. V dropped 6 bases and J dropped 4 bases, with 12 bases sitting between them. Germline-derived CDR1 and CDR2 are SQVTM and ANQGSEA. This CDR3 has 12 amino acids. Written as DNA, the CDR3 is TGCAGCGTCGACTCCGACGCCACTGAAGCTTTCTTT. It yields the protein CSVDSDATEAFF. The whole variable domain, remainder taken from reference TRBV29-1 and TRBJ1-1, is SAVISQKPSRDICQRGTSLTIQCQVDSQVTMMFWYRQQPGQSLTLIATANQGSEATYESGFVIDKFPISRPNLTFSTLTVSNMSPEDSSIYLCSVDSDATEAFFGQGTRLTVV.

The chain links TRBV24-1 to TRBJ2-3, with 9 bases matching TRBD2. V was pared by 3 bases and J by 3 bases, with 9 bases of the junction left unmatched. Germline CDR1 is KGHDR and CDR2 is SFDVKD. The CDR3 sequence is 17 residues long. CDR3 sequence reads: CATSDTSAGGLTDTQYF. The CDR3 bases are TGTGCCACCAGTGATACTAGCGCGGGGGGGCTTACAGATACGCAGTATTTT.

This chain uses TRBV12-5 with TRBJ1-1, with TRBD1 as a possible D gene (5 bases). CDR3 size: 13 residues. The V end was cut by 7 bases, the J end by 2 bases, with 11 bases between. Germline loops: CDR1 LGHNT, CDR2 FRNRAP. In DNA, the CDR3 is TGTGCTAGTGTAAGTGGGGCAAACACTGAAGCTTTCTTT. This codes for CASVSGANTEAFF.

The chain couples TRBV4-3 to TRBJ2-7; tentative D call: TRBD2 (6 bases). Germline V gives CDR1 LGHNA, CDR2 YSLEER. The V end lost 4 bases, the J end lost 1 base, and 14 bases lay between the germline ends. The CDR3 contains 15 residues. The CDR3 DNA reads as TGCGCCAGCAGCCCCGGGTGGAGGGATTCCTACGAGCAGTACTTC. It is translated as CASSPGWRDSYEQYF.

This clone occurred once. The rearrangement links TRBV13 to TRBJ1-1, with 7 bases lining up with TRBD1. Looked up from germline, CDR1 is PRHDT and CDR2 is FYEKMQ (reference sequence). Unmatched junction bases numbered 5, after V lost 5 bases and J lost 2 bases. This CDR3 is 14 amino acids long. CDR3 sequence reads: CASSRGQINTEAFF. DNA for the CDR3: TGTGCCAGCAGCCGGGGACAGATCAACACTGAAGCTTTCTTT.

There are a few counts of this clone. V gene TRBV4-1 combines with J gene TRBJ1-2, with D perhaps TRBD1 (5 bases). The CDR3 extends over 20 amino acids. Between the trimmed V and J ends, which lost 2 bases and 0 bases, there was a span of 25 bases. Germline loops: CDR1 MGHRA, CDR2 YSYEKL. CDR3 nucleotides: TGCGCCAGCAGCCAAAGAAGGACCGCGCAGGGCGAAGCTACTAACTATGGCTACACCTTC. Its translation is CASSQRRTAQGEATNYGYTF.

The CDR3 sequence is CASQGGAANTEAFF. DNA of the CDR3: TGTGCCAGCCAAGGGGGGGCGGCAAACACTGAAGCTTTCTTT. The chain recombines TRBV18 with TRBJ1-1, with D maybe TRBD1 (6 bases). Germline CDR1 KGHSH, CDR2 LQKENI. V gave up 8 bases and J gave up 2 bases, with 15 bases separating them. The CDR3 totals 14 residues.

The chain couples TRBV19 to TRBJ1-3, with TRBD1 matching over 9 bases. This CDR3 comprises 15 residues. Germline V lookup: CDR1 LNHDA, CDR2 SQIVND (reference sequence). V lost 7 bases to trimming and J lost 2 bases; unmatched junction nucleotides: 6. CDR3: CASNQDRGTGNTIYF. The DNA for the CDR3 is TGTGCCAGTAACCAGGACAGGGGCACTGGAAACACCATATATTTT.

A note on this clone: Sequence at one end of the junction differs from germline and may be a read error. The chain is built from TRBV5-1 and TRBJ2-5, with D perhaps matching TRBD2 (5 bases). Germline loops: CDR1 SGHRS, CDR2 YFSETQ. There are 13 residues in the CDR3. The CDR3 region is CASSFDYQEIQYF. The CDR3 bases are TGCGCCAGCAGCTTCGACTATCAAGAGATCCAGTACTTC.

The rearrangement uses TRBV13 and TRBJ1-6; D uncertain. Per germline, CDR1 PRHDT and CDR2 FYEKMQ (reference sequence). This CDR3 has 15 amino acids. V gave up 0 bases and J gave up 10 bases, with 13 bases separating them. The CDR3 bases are TGTGCCAGCAGCTTAGGTCGGAGTTGGTTGTCACCCCTCCACTTT. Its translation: CASSLGRSWLSPLHF. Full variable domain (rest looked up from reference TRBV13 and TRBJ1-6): AAGVIQSPRHLIKEKRETATLKCYPIPRHDTVYWYQQGPGQDPQFLISFYEKMQSDKGSIPDRFSAQQFSDYHSELNMSSLELGDSALYFCASSLGRSWLSPLHFGNGTRLTVT.

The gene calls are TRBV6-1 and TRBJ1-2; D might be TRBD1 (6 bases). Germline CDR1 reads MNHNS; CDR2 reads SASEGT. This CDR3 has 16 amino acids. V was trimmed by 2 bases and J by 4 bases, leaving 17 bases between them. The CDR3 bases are TGTGCCAGCAGTGAATGGGGTAGGGGGGGCATCTATGGCTACACCTTC. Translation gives CASSEWGRGGIYGYTF.

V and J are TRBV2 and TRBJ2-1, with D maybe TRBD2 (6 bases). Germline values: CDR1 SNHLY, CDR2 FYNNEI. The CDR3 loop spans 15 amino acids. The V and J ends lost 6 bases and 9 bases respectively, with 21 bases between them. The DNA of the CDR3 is TGTGCCAGCAGCCACGGGGGACGGCTCTACGGTGAGCAGTTCTTC. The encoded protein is CASSHGGRLYGEQFF.

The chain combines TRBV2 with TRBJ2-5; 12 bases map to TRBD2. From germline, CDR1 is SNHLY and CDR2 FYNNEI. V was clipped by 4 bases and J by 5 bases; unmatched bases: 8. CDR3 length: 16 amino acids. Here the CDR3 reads CASSAGLAGSWETQYF. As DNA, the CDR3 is TGTGCCAGCAGTGCCGGACTAGCGGGGTCGTGGGAGACCCAGTACTTC.

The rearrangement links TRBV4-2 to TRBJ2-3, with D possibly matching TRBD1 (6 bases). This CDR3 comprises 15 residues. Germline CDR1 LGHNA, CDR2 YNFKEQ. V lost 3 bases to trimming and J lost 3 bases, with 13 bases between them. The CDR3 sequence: CASSQSPGETDTQYF. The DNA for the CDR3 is TGTGCCAGCAGCCAGTCCCCAGGGGAAACAGATACGCAGTATTTT.

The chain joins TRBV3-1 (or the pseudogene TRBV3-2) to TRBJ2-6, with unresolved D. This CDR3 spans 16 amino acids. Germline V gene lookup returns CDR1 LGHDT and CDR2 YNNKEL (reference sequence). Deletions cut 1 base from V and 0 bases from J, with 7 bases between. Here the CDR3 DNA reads TGTGCCAGCAGCCAAGCAGCGACCTCTGGGGCCAACGTCCTGACTTTC. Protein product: CASSQAATSGANVLTF.

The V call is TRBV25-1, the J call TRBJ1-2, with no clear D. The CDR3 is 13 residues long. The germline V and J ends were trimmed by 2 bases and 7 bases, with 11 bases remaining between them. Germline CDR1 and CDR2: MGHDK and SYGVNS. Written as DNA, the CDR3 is TGTGCCAGCAGTGAAGGCAGGAACCGTGGCTACACCTTC. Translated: CASSEGRNRGYTF.